The present T cell receptor (beta chain) was sequenced within a study of blood T cell repertoires in COVID-19. Study-wide background: The United States, Italy and Spain provided the acute and convalescent COVID-19 samples. The cDNA or gDNA used as material had been derived from T cells, B-cell-depleted T cells, or PBMCs.

Authors' analysis steps: It was from reference gene primer amplification that nucleated cell counts were estimated. The data were produced by immunoSEQ multiplex PCR, yet TCRdb's version contains in-frame clones alone and is incomplete. V and J calls and clone size come straight from that table; D and trimming were deduced from the DNA. This repertoire shows roughly 72,000 clones, about 90% found once; its top ten account for approximately 46%. V gave up 0 bases and J gave up 6 bases; unmatched junction bases: 10. This CDR3 is built from 18 residues. CDR1 and CDR2 (germline): SGHNT, YYREEE (reference sequence). This clone has only one observation.

The source is a human donor in a cohort sampled during active COVID-19. Source material: peripheral blood. The chain links TRBV5-4 to TRBJ2-2, with 11 bases matching TRBD2. This chain's CDR3 is CASSLGLFTSGGPGELFF. CDR3 in DNA: TGTGCCAGCAGCTTGGGATTGTTTACTAGCGGGGGTCCCGGGGAGCTGTTTTTT.